The sequence of this T cell receptor beta chain was determined in a study of shared clonotypes between healthy human individuals. Study-level findings and limits: A generally larger estimated richness was seen in naive subsets than in memory subsets. Clonotypes shared by all four sorted-subset donors had higher generation probabilities than non-shared clonotypes.

The CDR3 has 16 amino acids. The V segment lost 3 bases and the J segment 7 bases; nucleotides outside the gene matches: 10. Germline V gene data show CDR1 as LNHNV and CDR2 as YYDKDF (reference sequence). For this clone: Its antigen is as yet unknown.

For every subset, genomic DNA was evenly distributed across several immunoSEQ plates. Per the original methods: ImmunoSEQ supplied junction-only sequences lacking quality scores, so filtering was different. Sequencing used immunoSEQ multiplex PCR; TCRdb keeps in-frame clones, though not all of them. The V and J calls and clone size come from that table; D and trimming were worked out from the DNA. There are around 2.5 million clones in the sample; roughly 93% occur only once, and approximately 0.35% lies in the top ten. The rearrangement links TRBV15 to TRBJ2-1; 9 positions agree with TRBD2. Material: naive CD4+ T cells from PBMCs. Subset in this sample: CD45RA+ positively selected. This receptor was obtained from a man between 18 and 35 years old in good health. Some clones in this sample may be carry-over from other donors' samples. As DNA, the CDR3 is TGTGCCACCAGCAGGGGGGGTAGCGGGAGAAAGAATGAGCAGTTCTTC. It codes for CATSRGGSGRKNEQFF.